This T cell receptor (beta chain) was recorded in a study of Ad26.COV2.S vaccination and SARS-CoV-2 variants. Findings and limits, study-wide: Higher spike-specific TCR breadth was found in vaccine recipients than in placebo recipients.

The sample's treatment: some 20 received Ad26.COV2.S at low or high dose, single or two shots; roughly five received placebo; per-sample allocation not given. Collection of the samples took place on day 63 after the first injection of vaccine or placebo. About this clone: The antigen remains unidentified.

Using immunoSEQ multiplex PCR, the repertoire was profiled, and TCRdb retains in-frame clones only, with some absent. The repertoire includes around 450,000 clones, approximately 89% of them detected once, and around 2.6% sits in the top ten. Sequencing used peripheral blood, obtained in a trial of Ad26.COV2.S vaccine versus placebo. This clonotype was sampled from a person between 18 and 59 years old who received the Ad26.COV2.S COVID-19 vaccine or a placebo.

The CDR3: CASSLGLAGGSYNEQFF. The CDR3 coding sequence is TGTGCCAGCAGCTTGGGACTAGCGGGAGGCTCCTACAATGAGCAGTTCTTC. This chain connects TRBV5-4 to TRBJ2-1; the match to TRBD2 covers 13 bases. Germline V gene sequence: CDR1 SGHNT, CDR2 YYREEE (reference sequence). This CDR3 has 17 amino acids. V lost 0 bases, J lost 0 bases, and 0 bases stayed unmatched.